This T cell receptor beta chain comes out of a study of T cell changes during pregnancy in multiple sclerosis. The table came from immunoSEQ multiplex PCR; TCRdb's copy has only in-frame clones and leaves some out. Found here are about 100,000 clones, around 92% of them singletons; the top ten hold 1.9%. Concerning this clone: A read error may produce the germline difference seen at one junction end.

The material was peripheral blood, obtained after pregnancy. The receptor comes from a female donor with multiple sclerosis, enrolled in a pregnancy study.

Written as DNA, the CDR3 is TGTGCCAGCCGTGAGCTAGCGGGACTCAATGAGCAGTTCTTC. The encoded protein is CASRELAGLNEQFF. The chain carries TRBV6-1 and TRBJ2-1; TRBD2 aligns across 9 bases. The germline V gene encodes CDR1 MNHNS and CDR2 SASEGT. CDR3 size: 14 residues.